This section outlines one T cell receptor (beta chain) sequence together with its context. This specimen comes from a study of shared clonotypes between healthy human individuals. Sequenced by immunoSEQ multiplex PCR; TCRdb stores in-frame clones only, minus some. The table lists about 2.3 million clones, 85% to 95% of them singletons, with 0.37% in the top ten. Looked up from germline, CDR1 is MGHRA and CDR2 is YSYEKL. The CDR3 sequence is 16 residues long. Unmatched junction bases numbered 6, after V lost 4 bases and J lost 4 bases. The receptor's source is a man between 18 and 29 years old in good health. Some clones in this sample may be carry-over from other donors' samples. The sample was naive CD4+ T cells from PBMCs. The subset here: CD45RA+ positively selected. The J gene is TRBJ2-2, the V gene TRBV4-1; 10 bases are shared with TRBD1. CDR3 sequence (DNA): TGCGCCAGCAGCCGCGACAGGGGGCCGGGCACCGGGGAGCTGTTTTTT. It codes for CASSRDRGPGTGELFF.